This section outlines one T cell receptor beta chain sequence together with its context. What it binds is not known. The table came from immunoSEQ multiplex PCR; TCRdb's copy has only in-frame clones and leaves some out. The sample shows 70,000 to 75,000 clones, around 92% of them seen only once. CDR1 is SGHNT, CDR2 YENEEA, per germline. Between the trimmed V and J ends, which lost 4 bases and 4 bases, there was a span of 4 bases. The CDR3 sequence is 12 residues long. The sample originates from a study of graft-versus-host responses after intestinal transplantation. Background on the study: Transplant types were multivisceral, liver-intestinal, or isolated intestinal. Recipients across the board were started on anti-thymocyte globulin induction, then kept on tacrolimus and steroids for roughly 3 years. Findings and limits, study-wide: Present in recipient marrow, GvH clones included some that appeared first in ileum or blood. GvH clone levels peaked in circulation, and this peak was associated with early post-transplant HvG declines.

The clonotype comes from a human donor who received an intestinal transplant. The V and J genes are TRBV11-3 and TRBJ2-2; D uncertain. The starting material was unstimulated CD8+ T cells sorted from spleen or lymph node cells, obtained before intestinal transplant. Written as DNA, the CDR3 is TGTGCCAGCAGCTCCAGCACCGGGGAGCTGTTTTTT. This encodes CASSSSTGELFF.